Given below is one T cell receptor (beta chain) in context. The antigen remains undetermined. This entry comes from a study of CD8 T cells in ankylosing spondylitis. Points from the study as a whole: Seemingly characteristic of ankylosing spondylitis blood was a TCR beta motif consisting of about 8 highly homologous variants.

The V segment lost 6 bases and the J segment 5 bases; nucleotides outside the gene matches: 9. The CDR3 has 15 residues. Germline V lookup: CDR1 LGHDT, CDR2 YNNKEL (reference sequence). It was by quantitative 5'-RACE with molecular barcodes that TCR beta libraries were made. MiXCR was run by TCRdb on the 5' RACE reads, yielding one entry per CDR3 protein. This table has 300,000 to 400,000 distinct CDR3 sequences, 20% appearing once. This chain uses TRBV3-1 with TRBJ2-2; 7 bases agree with TRBD2. This sequence was found in a male donor with ankylosing spondylitis or in good health (not recorded which). The sequencing sample was made of blood, either unsorted or a sorted T cell fraction (not recorded which). The DNA for the CDR3 is TGTGCCAGCAGGCCCGGGAGCGGGGATACCGGGGAGCTGTTTTTT. It codes for CASRPGSGDTGELFF.